A single sample is the source of the 8 T cell receptor beta chains below, sequenced in a study of beta chain features in type 1 diabetes. General observations from the study: TCRB CDR3s from Type 1 diabetes patients were moderately but significantly shorter in all four CD4+ subsets.

Antigens of these TCRs are unknown. Since all of the isolated RNA was reverse transcribed, expressed TCRB transcripts were what got sequenced. Profiled with immunoSEQ multiplex PCR; TCRdb holds only in-frame clones, not every one. The repertoire has tens of thousands of clones, about 49% of them found once; the top ten carry less than 0.35%. Sequenced input: stem cell memory CD4+ T cells from blood. These receptors all stem from a man under 40 with type 1 diabetes.

The chain joins TRBV5-4 to TRBJ2-2; 10 bases align to TRBD1. Germline V gene sequence: CDR1 SGHNT, CDR2 YYREEE (reference sequence). Germline trimming cut 0 bases from V and 4 bases from J; bases unmatched to any gene: 0. This CDR3 region has 15 residues. The CDR3 sequence is CASSLGDRGTGELFF. The CDR3 DNA follows: TGTGCCAGCAGCTTGGGGGACAGGGGCACCGGGGAGCTGTTTTTT.

The chain recombines TRBV15 with TRBJ2-3, with 8 positions matching TRBD2. Germline loops: CDR1 LNHNV, CDR2 YYDKDF (reference sequence). CDR3 size: 17 residues. Trimming cost V 0 bases and J 1 base; bases outside gene matches: 6. The CDR3 nucleotides are TGTGCCACCAGCAGAGATCAGGATAGCGGGGGCACAGATACGCAGTATTTT. Translated, it gives CATSRDQDSGGTDTQYF.

This rearrangement joins TRBV9 to TRBJ1-2, with a tentative D call TRBD1 (6 bases). Germline CDR1 SGDLS, CDR2 YYNGEE. Trimming removed 3 bases at V and 0 bases at J, with 15 bases between. The CDR3 consists of 16 residues. The CDR3 spells CASSGSYRVTNYGYTF. CDR3 nucleotide sequence: TGTGCCAGCAGCGGGTCCTACAGGGTTACTAACTATGGCTACACCTTC. The full variable domain, in which reference TRBV9 and TRBJ1-2 provide the parts outside the CDR3, is DSGVTQTPKHLITATGQRVTLRCSPRSGDLSVYWYQQSLDQGLQFLIQYYNGEERAKGNILERFSAQQFPDLHSELNLSSLELGDSALYFCASSGSYRVTNYGYTFGSGTRLTVV.

This rearrangement joins TRBV19 to TRBJ2-7; TRBD1 aligns across 9 bases. Unmatched junction bases numbered 11, after V lost 8 bases and J lost 6 bases. From germline, CDR1 is LNHDA and CDR2 SQIVND (reference sequence). This CDR3 is built from 14 residues. CDR3 protein: CASRGTGRGREQYF. The CDR3 nucleotides read TGTGCCAGTCGTGGGACAGGGCGCGGACGCGAGCAGTACTTC.

The rearrangement links TRBV12-5 to TRBJ1-1, with D possibly being TRBD1 (5 bases). CDR3 size: 14 residues. The V and J ends lost 4 bases and 2 bases respectively, with 11 bases between them. Germline V gene lookup returns CDR1 LGHNT and CDR2 FRNRAP. DNA for the CDR3: TGTGCTAGTGGTTCAAACGGGGGTAACACTGAAGCTTTCTTT. This codes for CASGSNGGNTEAFF.

This clone has more than one count but fewer than ten. The V gene is TRBV6-1, the J gene TRBJ2-1; TRBD1 matches at 12 bases. The V gene end was trimmed by 7 bases and the J gene end by 9 bases; junction bases not matched to a gene: 7. The CDR3 spans 14 residues. Germline loops: CDR1 MNHNS, CDR2 SASEGT. The CDR3 bases are TGTGCCAGCACCCCCGGGACAGGGGGCAGTGAGCAGTTCTTC. Translation: CASTPGTGGSEQFF.

This clone occurred a few times. The CDR3 bases are TGTGCCAGCAGTGAATATCCCGCGGGGGGAGGGACTGAAGCTTTCTTT. It encodes CASSEYPAGGGTEAFF. This chain links TRBV25-1 with TRBJ1-1; D possibly corresponds to TRBD1 (5 bases). The CDR3 is made up of 16 amino acids. Germline assignment: CDR1 MGHDK and CDR2 SYGVNS. The V end lost 0 bases, the J end lost 5 bases, and 16 bases lay between the germline ends. Full variable domain (outside the CDR3, taken from reference TRBV25-1 and TRBJ1-1): EADIYQTPRYLVIGTGKKITLECSQTMGHDKMYWYQQDPGMELHLIHYSYGVNSTEKGDLSSESTVSRIRTEHFPLTLESARPSHTSQYLCASSEYPAGGGTEAFFGQGTRLTVV.

This clone has a handful of counts. The chain recombines TRBV6-1 with TRBJ1-2, with 9 bases that match TRBD1. Unmatched junction bases numbered 11, after V lost 4 bases and J lost 8 bases. The CDR3 sequence is 15 residues long. Per germline, CDR1 MNHNS and CDR2 SASEGT. As DNA, the CDR3 is TGTGCCAGCAGTGGGGGACAGGGCTCTCCTGGCGGCTACACCTTC. Protein: CASSGGQGSPGGYTF.